These 18 T cell receptor beta chains were sequenced from one sample in a study of T cell clonality in common variable immunodeficiency. Assay: immunoSEQ multiplex PCR; the TCRdb copy retains only in-frame clones and omits some. The specimen has 45,000 to 70,000 clones, none found just once. Sequences were obtained from peripheral blood mononuclear cells. These receptors were obtained from a person aged 18 to 70 in good health.

This clone was observed at least ten times. The read comes to an end 3 residues before the CDR3 does, leaving the germline J gene to fill in the end. V is TRBV20-1 and J is TRBJ2-1, with D maybe TRBD2 (7 bases). Germline-derived CDR1 and CDR2 are DFQATT and SNEGSKA (reference sequence). There are 16 residues in the CDR3. Between the trimmed V and J ends, which lost 2 bases and 1 base, there was a span of 15 bases. This chain's CDR3 is CSARPTRGASYNEQFF. The sequenced CDR3 bases are TGCAGTGCTAGACCCACACGGGGGGCATCCTACAATGAG.

A few counts support this clone. The CDR3 end falls 3 residues outside the read, so it is completed with the germline J gene. This sequence joins TRBV25-1 and TRBJ2-3, with 13 nucleotides matching TRBD2. Germline values: CDR1 MGHDK, CDR2 SYGVNS. The CDR3 consists of 16 residues. Trimming at V came to 7 bases and at J to 3 bases, leaving 7 bases not matched to a gene. CDR3 protein: CASTEGTSGVTDTQYF. The CDR3 bases that were read are TGTGCCAGCACCGAAGGGACTAGCGGGGTGACAGATACG.

This clone appeared many times. Read data end 3 residues before the CDR3 end; the end is taken from the germline J gene. The chain employs TRBV19 and TRBJ1-5; weak D call: TRBD1 (5 bases). The CDR3 consists of 14 residues. V was shortened by 8 bases and J by 0 bases, with 11 bases between the two germline ends. The germline CDR1 and CDR2 sequences are LNHDA and SQIVND (reference sequence). This CDR3 reads CASDQGYSNQPQHF. Incomplete CDR3 DNA: TGTGCCAGTGATCAGGGCTATAGCAATCAGCCC. The variable domain in full, with the rest retrieved from reference TRBV19 and TRBJ1-5, is DGGITQSPKYLFRKEGQNVTLSCEQNLNHDAMYWYRQDPGQGLRLIYYSQIVNDFQKGDIAEGYSVSREKKESFPLTVTSAQKNPTAFYLCASDQGYSNQPQHFGDGTRLSIL.

A few counts support this clone. With the read ending 3 residues before the CDR3 end, the germline J gene is used to fill in that end. The V gene is TRBV30, the J gene TRBJ1-1; 7 bases map to TRBD1. The CDR3 spans 15 residues. With 2 bases clipped from V and 5 bases from J, the junction kept 11 bases outside the gene matches. Looked up from germline, CDR1 is GTSNPN and CDR2 is SVGIG (reference sequence). The CDR3 bases that were read are TGTGCCTGGAGTCAACCCCGACAGGGTTTGACTGAA. This gives the protein CAWSQPRQGLTE. The complete CDR3 protein is CAWSQPRQGLTEAFF. Supplemented by reference TRBV30 and TRBJ1-1, the full variable domain reads SQTIHQWPATLVQPVGSPLSLECTVEGTSNPNLYWYRQAAGRGLQLLFYSVGIGQISSEVPQNLSASRPQDRQFILSSKKLLLSDSGFYLCAWSQPRQGLTEAFFGQGTRLTVV.

The table lists this clone with many counts. The CDR3 end is not reached by the read, which stops 3 residues before it; the germline J gene fills it in. The chain has TRBV28 and TRBJ2-1; 10 bases match TRBD2. Germline V gene lookup returns CDR1 MDHEN and CDR2 SYDVKM. With V trimmed by 9 bases and J by 7 bases, 9 bases remained unmatched. This CDR3 comprises 14 residues. The CDR3 DNA, read in part, is TGTGCCAGGCTAGCGGGAGACTACGTGAATGAG. As protein: CARLAGDYVNE. The whole CDR3 protein is CARLAGDYVNEQFF.

Of note for this clone: The read halts 3 residues ahead of the CDR3 end, with the missing end drawn from the germline J gene. This sample also contains other DNA sequences that code for the same CDR3. The J gene is TRBJ2-7, the V gene TRBV5-1; the D is unclear. V was pared by 4 bases and J by 2 bases, with 10 bases between. Per germline, CDR1 SGHRS and CDR2 YFSETQ. The CDR3 is 13 residues long. The CDR3 reads CASSRLDTYEQYF. Partial CDR3 DNA: TGCGCCAGCAGCAGGCTAGATACCTACGAG.

There are many counts of this clone. The read is 3 residues too short to cover the CDR3 end, so that end is filled in from the germline J gene. The chain is built from TRBV2 and TRBJ1-1; D uncertain. CDR3 length equals 13 residues. Germline V lookup: CDR1 SNHLY, CDR2 FYNNEI. Trimming removed 5 bases at V and 0 bases at J, with 7 bases between. CDR3 in amino acids: CASSYTVNTEAFF. The DNA read from the CDR3 is TGTGCCAGCAGTTACACAGTGAACACTGAA. Using reference TRBV2 and TRBJ1-1 for the parts outside the CDR3, the full variable domain is EPEVTQTPSHQVTQMGQEVILRCVPISNHLYFYWYRQILGQKVEFLVSFYNNEISEKSEIFDDQFSVERPDGSNFTLKIRSTKLEDSAMYFCASSYTVNTEAFFGQGTRLTVV.

This clone was recorded many times. With the read ending 3 residues before the CDR3 end, the germline J gene is used to fill in that end. This rearrangement joins TRBV20-1 to TRBJ1-1; 8 bases align to TRBD1. Unmatched junction bases numbered 9, after V lost 3 bases and J lost 0 bases. The germline V gene encodes CDR1 DFQATT and CDR2 SNEGSKA (reference sequence). The CDR3 totals 16 residues. CDR3 DNA, as far as it was read: TGCAGTGCTAGTCAGGGGGCAGGGTTTATGAACACTGAA. Translated: CSASQGAGFMNTE. In full, the CDR3 is CSASQGAGFMNTEAFF.

This clone was seen repeatedly, ten times or more. The CDR3 extends 3 residues past the end of the read, so its final part is completed from the germline J gene. This chain connects TRBV30 to TRBJ2-3; D might be TRBD1 (6 bases). There are 13 residues in the CDR3. Trimming took off 6 bases at V and 3 bases at J, with 13 bases between the two ends. CDR1 is GTSNPN and CDR2 is SVGIG in the germline V gene (reference sequence). CDR3 bases read: TGTGCCTGTGTAGAAGGGGGAACAGATACG. Translating it yields CACVEGGTDT. The full CDR3 reads CACVEGGTDTQYF.

In this sample, this clone turned up many times. The read gets to within 3 residues of the CDR3 end, and the germline J gene fills in the rest. The chain employs TRBV12-3 or TRBV12-4 and TRBJ1-5; D unclear. The CDR3 spans 15 residues. V was pared by 0 bases and J by 0 bases, with 6 bases between. The DNA read from the CDR3 is TGTGCCAGCAGTTTAGCCTCAGTTAGCAATCAGCCC. Translated, it gives CASSLASVSNQP. In full, the CDR3 is CASSLASVSNQPQHF.

The DNA read from the CDR3 is TGTGCCAGCAGCTTGGCTCCCGACAGGGGTGAGACC. Translating it yields CASSLAPDRGET. The full CDR3 is CASSLAPDRGETQYF. The chain recombines TRBV5-4 with TRBJ2-5; 8 nucleotides line up with TRBD1. The read terminates 3 residues ahead of where the CDR3 ends, so the germline J gene completes it. The CDR3 has 15 amino acids. Germline CDR1 and CDR2: SGHNT and YYREEE (reference sequence). The V and J ends lost 0 bases and 5 bases, in that order; junction bases with no gene match: 6.

In its sample, this clone was seen many times. The read terminates 3 residues ahead of where the CDR3 ends, so the germline J gene completes it. The chain uses TRBV6-1 and TRBJ2-3, with 7 bases aligning to TRBD1. The CDR3 is made up of 15 amino acids. V trimming: 4 bases; J trimming: 4 bases; junction bases outside the gene matches: 8. Germline loops: CDR1 MNHNS, CDR2 SASEGT. The sequenced CDR3 bases are TGTGCCAGCAGTGTACGGACAGGCGTGGCAGATACG. It codes for CASSVRTGVADT. The complete CDR3 protein is CASSVRTGVADTQYF.

Many counts were recorded for this clone. The CDR3 loop reads CASSLEGLAGTDTQYF. Incomplete CDR3 DNA: TGTGCCAGCAGCTTAGAAGGACTAGCGGGCACAGATACG. The V and J genes are TRBV7-8 and TRBJ2-3; 10 bases line up with TRBD2. The read halts 3 residues ahead of the CDR3 end, with the missing end drawn from the germline J gene. The V segment lost 1 base and the J segment 1 base; nucleotides outside the gene matches: 2. Germline-derived CDR1 and CDR2 are SGHVS and FQNEAQ. The length of the CDR3 is 16 residues. Using reference TRBV7-8 and TRBJ2-3 for the parts outside the CDR3, the full variable domain is GAGVSQSPRYKVAKRGQDVALRCDPISGHVSLFWYQQALGQGPEFLTYFQNEAQLDKSGLPSDRFFAERPEGSVSTLKIQRTQQEDSAVYLCASSLEGLAGTDTQYFGPGTRLTVL.

Many counts were recorded for this clone. The read finishes 3 residues shy of the CDR3 end, and the germline J gene is used to complete it. This sequence joins TRBV19 and TRBJ2-1, with D uncertain. The CDR3 totals 15 residues. Trimming left V 1 base short and J 8 bases short, with 15 bases between. The germline gives CDR1 LNHDA, CDR2 SQIVND (reference sequence). CDR3: CASSIVALSEDEQFF. CDR3 bases read: TGTGCCAGTAGTATAGTAGCCCTCAGTGAGGATGAG.

This clone was counted at least ten times. The read halts 3 residues ahead of the CDR3 end, with the missing end drawn from the germline J gene. The chain combines TRBV6-2 or TRBV6-3 with TRBJ1-5, with D perhaps matching TRBD1 (6 bases). The CDR3 extends over 14 amino acids. V dropped 2 bases and J dropped 5 bases, with 10 bases sitting between them. Looked up from germline, CDR1 is MNHEY and CDR2 is SVGEGT. CDR3: CASSYHREDQPQHF. CDR3 bases read: TGTGCCAGCAGTTACCACAGGGAGGATCAGCCC.

This clone was seen repeatedly, ten times or more. The CDR3 end lies 3 residues beyond the end of the read and is filled in from the germline J gene. This chain connects TRBV2 to TRBJ1-5, with 7 bases lining up with TRBD1. Germline assignment: CDR1 SNHLY and CDR2 FYNNEI. This CDR3 region has 15 residues. The J segment lost 1 base and the V segment lost 7 bases, leaving 7 bases of the junction unmatched. Partial CDR3 DNA: TGTGCCAGCACCGGCCAGGGGGGAAGCAATCAGCCC. It codes for CASTGQGGSNQP. The whole CDR3 sequence reads CASTGQGGSNQPQHF.

The sample holds many counts of this clone. The read is 3 residues too short to cover the CDR3 end, so that end is filled in from the germline J gene. This rearrangement joins TRBV18 to TRBJ1-2, with 7 positions matching TRBD1. V was clipped by 6 bases and J by 0 bases; unmatched bases: 4. The CDR3 is made up of 14 amino acids. Germline loops: CDR1 KGHSH, CDR2 LQKENI. The CDR3 region is CASSPGTANYGYTF. CDR3 DNA, as far as it was read: TGTGCCAGCTCCCCTGGGACAGCTAACTATGGC.

This clone was recorded many times. The read terminates 3 residues ahead of where the CDR3 ends, so the germline J gene completes it. V and J are TRBV20-1 and TRBJ1-1, with D tentatively TRBD1 (6 bases). The CDR3 spans 12 residues. The V and J ends lost 6 bases and 7 bases respectively, with 15 bases between them. Germline V gene sequence: CDR1 DFQATT, CDR2 SNEGSKA (reference sequence). The CDR3 region is CSASTGKGEAFF. The DNA read from the CDR3 is TGCAGTGCCTCTACAGGGAAGGGTGAA.